This entry lists 13 T cell receptor beta chains sequenced from one sample in a study of T cell repertoires in cytomegalovirus infection. From the reads, TCRdb called clonotypes with MiXCR, one entry per CDR3 protein. The sample includes approximately 910,000 distinct CDR3 sequences, more than 25% of them seen just once. These TCRs are of unknown antigen specificity. This sample comprised cultured CD8+ T cells from PBMCs, obtained from culture after CMV antigen stimulation. These receptors were obtained from a human donor in good health (CMV status not recorded). Some clones in this sample may be carry-over from other donors' samples.

The rearrangement uses TRBV11-2 and TRBJ2-1; 9 bases line up with TRBD2. The ends lost 1 base at V and 4 bases at J; junction bases unmatched: 11. This CDR3 region has 18 residues. CDR1 and CDR2 from the germline V gene are SGHAT and FQNNGV. CDR3 in amino acids: CASSLGDSGGDLYNEQFF. The CDR3, as DNA: TGTGCCAGCAGCTTAGGGGATAGCGGGGGAGACCTATACAATGAGCAGTTCTTC.

Only one count was recorded for this clonotype. This chain connects TRBV24-1 to TRBJ2-2; 8 bases match TRBD1. Germline lookup yields CDR1 KGHDR and CDR2 SFDVKD. The V gene end was trimmed by 0 bases and the J gene end by 3 bases; junction bases not matched to a gene: 8. The CDR3 covers 18 residues. In nucleotides, the CDR3 is TGTGCCACCAGTGATTTGATAGACGGACAGGGATACACCGGGGAGCTGTTTTTT. As protein: CATSDLIDGQGYTGELFF.

This clonotype came up a few times. The chain couples TRBV28 to TRBJ2-5; D uncertain. Germline CDR1 reads MDHEN; CDR2 reads SYDVKM. The germline V and J ends were trimmed by 4 bases and 2 bases, with 11 bases remaining between them. CDR3 length: 14 residues. CDR3 residues: CASSSWRGQETQYF. CDR3 coding DNA: TGTGCCAGCAGTTCCTGGAGAGGACAAGAGACCCAGTACTTC.

The genes are TRBV6-6 and TRBJ1-2, with TRBD1 matching 7 bases. Germline loops: CDR1 MNHNY, CDR2 SVGAGI (reference sequence). Trimming cost V 6 bases and J 6 bases; bases outside gene matches: 13. CDR3 length equals 15 residues. The CDR3, as DNA: TGTGCCAGCAGCCCCGGACAGGTTTTAGGTGATGGCTACACCTTC. Translation: CASSPGQVLGDGYTF.

The gene calls are TRBV29-1 and TRBJ1-2; D remains ambiguous. Germline V gene data show CDR1 as SQVTM and CDR2 as ANQGSEA. Trimming cost V 7 bases and J 8 bases, with 8 bases left between them. CDR3 size: 9 residues. The CDR3 reads CSEVRGYTF. CDR3 bases: TGCAGCGAAGTCAGGGGCTACACCTTC.

A word on this clonotype: Possible read error: a much larger clone is one base away. The chain carries TRBV7-6 and TRBJ2-7; no definite D call. The germline V gene encodes CDR1 SGHVS and CDR2 FNYEAQ. The CDR3 has 14 amino acids. The CDR3 loop is CANSLVDFSYEQYF. The CDR3 DNA sequence: TGTGCCAACAGCTTAGTTGATTTCTCCTACGAGCAGTACTTC.

This clonotype was seen only a few times. J is TRBJ2-7 and V is TRBV7-6, with D possibly TRBD2 on 6 matching bases. V was clipped by 2 bases and J by 2 bases, with 10 bases between them. The CDR3 covers 14 residues. Germline V gives CDR1 SGHVS, CDR2 FNYEAQ. CDR3 region: CASSLYGRAYEQYF. Here the CDR3 DNA reads TGTGCCAGCAGCTTATACGGGAGAGCCTACGAGCAGTACTTC.

This clonotype was recorded many times. J is TRBJ1-2 and V is TRBV7-6; D is perhaps TRBD1 (6 bases). The length of the CDR3 is 17 residues. The V end lost 5 bases, the J end lost 6 bases, and 25 bases lay between the germline ends. CDR1 is SGHVS, CDR2 FNYEAQ, per germline. CDR3 sequence reads: CASSPVDSMAIIHGYTF. CDR3 coding DNA: TGTGCCAGCAGCCCAGTGGACAGTATGGCGATCATTCATGGCTACACCTTC. The variable domain in full, completed from reference TRBV7-6 and TRBJ1-2, reads GAGVSQSPRYKVTKRGQDVALRCDPISGHVSLYWYRQALGQGPEFLTYFNYEAQQDKSGLPNDRFSAERPEGSISTLTIQRTEQRDSAMYRCASSPVDSMAIIHGYTFGSGTRLTVV.

This clonotype was counted a few times. This chain links TRBV27 with TRBJ2-6, with D tentatively TRBD2 (6 bases). The V gene lost 0 bases and the J gene lost 3 bases, with 9 bases spanning the gap. This CDR3 comprises 16 residues. CDR1 and CDR2 (germline): MNHEY, SMNVEV (reference sequence). This CDR3 reads CASSLSGGSGANVLTF. The CDR3 DNA reads as TGTGCCAGCAGTTTATCGGGGGGAAGTGGGGCCAACGTCCTGACTTTC.

The chain combines TRBV5-4 with TRBJ2-1, with 7 bases that match TRBD2. Germline CDR1 SGHNT, CDR2 YYREEE (reference sequence). The V gene end was trimmed by 4 bases and the J gene end by 8 bases; junction bases not matched to a gene: 3. CDR3 length: 12 amino acids. The CDR3 is CASSGGLYEQFF. DNA for the CDR3: TGTGCCAGCAGCGGGGGACTATATGAGCAGTTCTTC.

J is TRBJ2-5 and V is TRBV6-2 or TRBV6-3, with TRBD2 matching over 7 bases. Germline assignment: CDR1 MNHEY and CDR2 SVGEGT. The CDR3 runs to 19 residues. With 2 bases clipped from V and 0 bases from J, the junction kept 15 bases outside the gene matches. The CDR3 DNA reads TGTGCCAGCAGTTACGAGAAAAAATTGGGACTACCCTACCAAGAGACCCAGTACTTC. It specifies CASSYEKKLGLPYQETQYF.

This clonotype was picked up a small number of times. V gene TRBV7-9 combines with J gene TRBJ1-1, with D uncertain. V shed 6 bases and J shed 4 bases, with 15 bases lying between them. CDR3 size: 14 residues. Per the germline V gene, CDR1 is SEHNR and CDR2 is FQNEAQ (reference sequence). CDR3: CASRAPVRGTEAFF. CDR3 bases: TGTGCCAGCAGAGCTCCGGTGCGGGGCACTGAAGCTTTCTTT.

The V gene is TRBV7-8, the J gene TRBJ2-2; no clear D. This CDR3 is built from 19 residues. Between the trimmed V and J ends, which lost 0 bases and 0 bases, there was a span of 17 bases. Per the germline V gene, CDR1 is SGHVS and CDR2 is FQNEAQ. For the CDR3, the DNA is TGTGCCAGCAGCTTAGCGCTAAAAACCATACCCTCGAACACCGGGGAGCTGTTTTTT. It yields the protein CASSLALKTIPSNTGELFF.